This TCR beta chain is drawn from a study of response to subunit inactivated influenza vaccine. TCRdb re-called the RT-PCR reads with MiXCR, one entry per CDR3 protein. The sample comprises about 520,000 distinct CDR3 sequences, 7.2% of which are singletons, and around 13% rests with the top ten. Study results and limitations: Few new T cells, the authors suggested, are recruited by each seasonal influenza vaccination.

V lost 0 bases and J 0 bases, leaving 15 bases between the germline ends. Germline CDR1 DFQATT, CDR2 SNEGSKA (reference sequence). The CDR3 sequence is 16 residues long. This clonotype was seen ten or more times. Its target is not known. The V call is TRBV20-1, the J call TRBJ2-7; D possibly corresponds to TRBD1 (6 bases). The sample consisted of PBMCs from blood, taken around 25 months after vaccination. The receptor was isolated from a man aged 50 to 69 who received an inactivated influenza vaccine. CDR3 nucleotides: TGCAGTGCTAGAGATCCAGGCGGACAGAGCTCCTACGAGCAGTACTTC. This sequence encodes CSARDPGGQSSYEQYF.